This T cell receptor (beta chain) was sequenced for a study of shared clonotypes between healthy human individuals (TCRdb year 2020). For the study in its entirety: A couple of women and a few men aged 18 to 49 years were included in the cohort. Per donor, three plates each were used for CD4 naive and CD4 memory, two for CD8 naive, and one for CD8 memory. Blood TCR repertoires of about five healthy adults were deeply sequenced to estimate repertoire size and the extent of clonotype sharing between individuals. Different laboratories and diverse techniques were used to prepare libraries and sequence TCR repertoires, to increase sequencing depth and limit assay-specific biases. Per donor, leukapheresis produced somewhere between about 0.94 and 9.5 billion PBMCs.

What the study reported, not specific to this receptor: Compared with non-shared clonotypes, the clonotypes found in all four sorted-subset donors had higher generation probabilities. Only blood was sampled, and tissue TCR repertoires likely differ from those in blood. Because the study included only a small number of donors, the genetic and exposure-history diversity represented was limited. Across a handful of donors, around 5.4% of naive CD4, 3% to 4% of naive CD8, about 2% of memory CD4, and approximately 0.4% of memory CD8 clonotypes were shared. Naive subsets generally had larger estimated clonotype richness than memory subsets. Pairwise subsampling indicated that sequencing depth was expected to affect the degree of clonotype sharing among donors. Rarefaction of sorted-subset datasets indicated incomplete sequencing despite the large sequencing depth.

Donors were healthy HIV-negative adults with no recently reported acute infections or vaccinations. Every donor was a Caucasian adult living in Nashville, Tennessee, USA. CD4+ T cells were enriched by magnetic negative selection, after which naive cells were positively selected on CD45RA and the negative fraction was taken as the memory subset. Blood was obtained by leukapheresis, after which PBMCs were separated by Ficoll-Histopaque density gradient centrifugation and cryopreserved in liquid nitrogen vapor phase. Purity and quantity of every magnetically sorted T cell population were checked by analytical flow cytometry. Each sorted fraction had its genomic DNA isolated and then quantified by UV absorbance on a Nanodrop 2000c. Using the deep immunoSEQ assay, multiplex PCR amplified TCR CDR3 regions from genomic DNA. Extracted genomic DNA from each cell subset was distributed evenly across all wells of several immunoSEQ 96-well plates, and each plate was treated as a replicate. Each replicate PCR for sorted subsets received about 200 ng genomic DNA, equal to about 30,000 T cell genomes. Purified libraries were measured with a Qubit 3.0 fluorometer, size-checked on a Bioanalyzer 2100, and measured again with the KAPA Library Quantification kit. Each immunoSEQ 96-well plate was sequenced on its own single-read 150-cycle Illumina NextSeq 550 flow cell. As for the authors' bioinformatics: Because the immunoSEQ output held only junctional sequences and lacked quality scores, the filtering could not match the filtering applied to full-length reads. To assign V/J genes and CDR3, sequences were annotated against IMGT germline references using PyIR, a Python wrapper for IgBLAST v1.9. Reads with weak V/J assignments (E-value above 1e-6), missing CDR3, stop codons, out-of-frame junctions, or ambiguous translated residues were removed. V3J clonotypes were defined by identical inferred V gene, J gene, and CDR3 amino acid sequence. To compute the percentage overlap between repertoires, the number of shared unique clonotypes was divided by the size of the smaller repertoire. RTK rarefaction, the Chao1 estimator, and Recon v2.1 estimates of unobserved clonotypes were used to assess repertoire richness. For all TCRbeta clonotypes obtained by the gDNA method from a handful of donors, generation probabilities were computed with OLGA. The clones in this table, taken by TCRdb from immuneACCESS, are in-frame only. Not every clone is retained; where verified, under half of the shortfall comes from an unresolved V gene, and the cause of the rest is unknown. D and trimming come from the DNA, and the V and J calls and clone size come from that table. Across this sample there are more than 2,000,000 clones, with about 92% seen only once. The biggest ten clones account for more than 0.12% of the sample.

CDR1 and CDR2 were assigned from the germline V gene as MDHEN and SYDVKM. At the junction V is shortened by 4 bases and J by 4 bases, with 14 bases in between. The CDR3 measures 16 amino acids from cysteine to phenylalanine. The sequence is cut down to CDR3 DNA, 48 bases in frame from base 1. Comments on this clone: The specificity of this receptor is unknown. No quality values exist for individual bases; no much larger clone is one base distant.

This sequence uses TRBV28 and TRBJ1-6, with no D gene named confidently. The sequenced sample consisted of naive CD4+ T cells sorted from blood. According to the study, the label for this sample's cell subset or site signals: CD45RA+ positively selected. This TCR was recovered from a man aged 18 to 29 in good health. The CDR3 here reads CASSSGGVVYNSPLHF. The DNA sequence is as follows: TGTGCCAGCAGTTCGGGCGGGGTGGTGTATAATTCACCCCTCCACTTT.